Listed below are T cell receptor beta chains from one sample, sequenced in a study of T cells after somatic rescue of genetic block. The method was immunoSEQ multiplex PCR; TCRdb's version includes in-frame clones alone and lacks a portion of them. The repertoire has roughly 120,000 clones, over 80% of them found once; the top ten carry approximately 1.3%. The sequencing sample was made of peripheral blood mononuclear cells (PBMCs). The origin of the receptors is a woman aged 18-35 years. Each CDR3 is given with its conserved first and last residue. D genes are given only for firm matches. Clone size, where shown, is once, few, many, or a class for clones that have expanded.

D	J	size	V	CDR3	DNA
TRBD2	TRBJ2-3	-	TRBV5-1	CASSWLGLSTDTQYF	TGCGCCAGCAGCTGGCTGGGACTAAGCACAGATACGCAGTATTTT
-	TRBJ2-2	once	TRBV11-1	CASSSMMGGTGELFF	TGTGCCAGCAGCTCAATGATGGGGGGCACCGGGGAGCTGTTTTTT
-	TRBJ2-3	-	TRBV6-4	CASSDFEGADTQYF	TGTGCCAGCAGTGACTTTGAGGGGGCAGATACGCAGTATTTT
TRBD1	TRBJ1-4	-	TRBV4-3	CASSLKVAGTGGEKLFF	TGCGCCAGCAGCCTGAAGGTAGCCGGGACAGGCGGTGAAAAACTGTTTTTT
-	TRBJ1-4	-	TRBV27	CASSLLGGGGSEKLFF	TGTGCCAGCAGTTTGTTGGGCGGGGGAGGTAGTGAAAAACTGTTTTTT
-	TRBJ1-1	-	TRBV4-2	CASSPGRGTEAFF	TGTGCCAGCAGTCCGGGGAGGGGGACTGAAGCTTTCTTT
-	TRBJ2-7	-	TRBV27	CASSLLGMGAGEQYF	TGTGCCAGCAGTTTACTTGGGATGGGGGCGGGAGAGCAGTACTTC
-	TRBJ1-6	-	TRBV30	CAWRTADNSPLHF	TGTGCCTGGAGGACGGCGGATAATTCACCCCTCCACTTT
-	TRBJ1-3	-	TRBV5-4	CASSLAPGTSVNTIYF	TGTGCCAGCAGCTTGGCCCCCGGGACGTCCGTCAACACCATATATTTT
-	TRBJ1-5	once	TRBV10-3	CAISQDFAPQHF	TGTGCCATCAGTCAGGACTTCGCACCCCAGCATTTT
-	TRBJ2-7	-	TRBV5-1	CASSLAPAGLTSSYEQYF	TGCGCCAGCAGCTTGGCCCCGGCGGGATTGACGAGCTCCTACGAGCAGTACTTC
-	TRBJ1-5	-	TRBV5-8	CASSLDESWNQPQHF	TGTGCCAGCAGCTTGGACGAATCTTGGAATCAGCCCCAGCATTTT
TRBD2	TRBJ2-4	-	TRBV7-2	CASSLNLAGVAKNIQYF	TGTGCCAGCAGCTTAAATTTAGCGGGGGTAGCCAAAAACATTCAGTACTTC
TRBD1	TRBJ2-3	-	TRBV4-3	CASSPSGTGDITDTQYF	TGCGCCAGCAGCCCGTCGGGGACAGGGGATATCACAGATACGCAGTATTTT
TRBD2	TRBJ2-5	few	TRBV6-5	CASRPGTSGVPLYF	TGTGCCAGCAGACCCGGGACTAGCGGGGTCCCCTTGTACTTC
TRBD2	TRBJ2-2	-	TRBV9	CASSVERGAPDTGELFF	TGTGCCAGCAGCGTAGAGCGGGGGGCGCCGGACACCGGGGAGCTGTTTTTT
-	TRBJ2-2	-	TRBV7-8	CASSYRVGNTGELFF	TGTGCCAGCAGCTACAGGGTGGGGAACACCGGGGAGCTGTTTTTT
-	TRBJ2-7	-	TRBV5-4	CASSWGSRPYEQYF	TGTGCCAGCAGTTGGGGGAGCAGGCCCTACGAGCAGTACTTC
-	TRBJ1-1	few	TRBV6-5	CASSYSRGETEAFF	TGTGCCAGCAGTTACTCGAGAGGGGAGACTGAAGCTTTCTTT
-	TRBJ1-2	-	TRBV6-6	CASMGGSYGYTF	TGTGCCAGCATGGGCGGAAGCTATGGCTACACCTTC
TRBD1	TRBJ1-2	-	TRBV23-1	CASSLRIRDRGIYGYTF	TGCGCCAGCAGTCTACGAATCCGGGACAGGGGAATCTATGGCTACACCTTC
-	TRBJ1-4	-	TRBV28	CASSLPKGGNEKLFF	TGTGCCAGCAGTTTACCGAAAGGGGGAAATGAAAAACTGTTTTTT
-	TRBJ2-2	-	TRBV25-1	CASSEGLNTGELFF	TGTGCCAGCAGTGAAGGGCTGAACACCGGGGAGCTGTTTTTT
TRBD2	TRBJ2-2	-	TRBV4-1	CASSLNAGGKTGELFF	TGCGCCAGCAGCCTTAATGCGGGGGGAAAGACCGGGGAGCTGTTTTTT
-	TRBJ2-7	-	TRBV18	CASSHPGYEQYF	TGTGCCAGCTCACATCCCGGATACGAGCAGTACTTC
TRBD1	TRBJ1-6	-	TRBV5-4	CASSLGPWTGLNSPLHF	TGTGCCAGCAGCTTGGGTCCCTGGACAGGGTTGAATTCACCCCTCCACTTT
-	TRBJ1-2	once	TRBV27	CASSSVTNGRPYGYTF	TGTGCCAGCAGTTCAGTCACCAATGGACGGCCCTATGGCTACACCTTC
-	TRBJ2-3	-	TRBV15	CATRVGASPTDTQYF	TGTGCCACCAGGGTAGGGGCTTCTCCGACAGATACGCAGTATTTT
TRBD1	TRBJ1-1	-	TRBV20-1	CSAQGGRFAFF	TGCAGTGCTCAGGGGGGGCGGTTCGCTTTCTTT
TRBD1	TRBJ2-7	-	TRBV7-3	CASSAGGPYEQYF	TGTGCCAGCAGCGCAGGGGGCCCCTACGAGCAGTACTTC
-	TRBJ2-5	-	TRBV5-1	CASSSTGPQETQYF	TGCGCCAGCAGCTCGACGGGCCCCCAAGAGACCCAGTACTTC
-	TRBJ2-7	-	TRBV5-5	CASSLALSYEQYF	TGTGCCAGCAGCTTGGCGCTGTCCTACGAGCAGTACTTC
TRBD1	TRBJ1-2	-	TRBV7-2	CASSLRQGIKGYTF	TGTGCCAGCAGCCTAAGACAGGGGATAAAGGGCTACACCTTC
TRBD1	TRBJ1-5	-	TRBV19	CASSQQGANQPQHF	TGTGCCAGTAGCCAACAGGGGGCCAATCAGCCCCAGCATTTT
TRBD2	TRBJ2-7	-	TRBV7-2	CASSPEAGVVEQYF	TGTGCCAGCAGCCCGGAGGCGGGGGTGGTCGAGCAGTACTTC
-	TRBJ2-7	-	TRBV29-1	CSARLAIDSYEQYF	TGCAGCGCCAGATTAGCGATCGACTCCTACGAGCAGTACTTC
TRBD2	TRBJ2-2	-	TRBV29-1	CSVAVLAGTGELFF	TGCAGCGTTGCTGTACTAGCGGGCACCGGGGAGCTGTTTTTT
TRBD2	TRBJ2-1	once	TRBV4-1	CASSPPSGGAKNEQFF	TGCGCCAGCAGCCCACCTAGCGGGGGGGCCAAGAATGAGCAGTTCTTC
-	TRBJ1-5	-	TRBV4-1	CASSQESGEQPQHF	TGCGCCAGCAGCCAAGAATCTGGGGAACAGCCCCAGCATTTT
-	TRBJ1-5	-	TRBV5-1	CASSWDGSNQPQHF	TGCGCCAGCAGCTGGGACGGGAGCAATCAGCCCCAGCATTTT
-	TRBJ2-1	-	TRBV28	CASSLHSGWRGQVEQFF	TGTGCCAGCAGTTTACATAGTGGGTGGAGGGGGCAAGTAGAGCAGTTCTTC
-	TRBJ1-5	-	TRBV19	CASSIRQGHQPQHF	TGTGCCAGTAGTATTCGGCAGGGCCATCAGCCCCAGCATTTT
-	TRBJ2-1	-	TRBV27	CASSFRQRENEQFF	TGTGCCAGCAGTTTCCGACAGAGGGAGAATGAGCAGTTCTTC
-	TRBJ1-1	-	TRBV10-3	CAITGTAERNTEAFF	TGTGCCATCACCGGGACCGCCGAAAGGAACACTGAAGCTTTCTTT
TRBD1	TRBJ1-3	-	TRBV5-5	CASSLNSPGQANSGNTIYF	TGTGCCAGCAGCTTGAATAGCCCGGGACAGGCCAACTCTGGAAACACCATATATTTT
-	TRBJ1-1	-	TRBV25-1	CASSDGAVNTEAFF	TGTGCCAGCAGTGACGGAGCGGTAAACACTGAAGCTTTCTTT
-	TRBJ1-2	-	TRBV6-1	CASKTDQGHGYTF	TGTGCCAGCAAAACCGACCAGGGGCATGGCTACACCTTC
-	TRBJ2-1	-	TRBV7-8	CASSLVSGPYNEQFF	TGTGCCAGCAGCTTAGTTAGCGGTCCCTACAATGAGCAGTTCTTC
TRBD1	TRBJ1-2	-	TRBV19	CASRQGAGFNYGYTF	TGTGCCAGTAGACAGGGGGCAGGTTTTAATTATGGCTACACCTTC
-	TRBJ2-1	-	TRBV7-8	CASSLRATGYGEQFF	TGTGCCAGCAGCTTAAGGGCCACAGGGTACGGTGAGCAGTTCTTC